Listed below are T cell receptor beta chains from one sample, sequenced in a study of shared clonotypes between healthy human individuals. The data were produced by immunoSEQ multiplex PCR, yet TCRdb's version contains in-frame clones alone and is incomplete. Among a few million clones listed, around 95% were seen once. The specimen sequenced was naive CD8+ T cells from PBMCs. These receptors all come from a man aged 18 to 35 in good health. Some clones in this sample may be carry-over from other donors' samples. The CDR3 runs from the conserved cysteine through the conserved F or W. A D gene is named only where the DNA matches it firmly. Size is stated for part of the rows, as once, few or many counts, or as a class when the clone is expanded.

J gene,V gene,D gene,clone size,CDR3 DNA,CDR3 protein
TRBJ2-7,TRBV11-2,NA,NA,TGTGCCAGCAGCTTAGCCCCGCAGATAAAATACGAGCAGTACTTC,CASSLAPQIKYEQYF
TRBJ2-5,TRBV11-2,NA,NA,TGTGCCAGCAGCGGCGGAAACCAAGAGACCCAGTACTTC,CASSGGNQETQYF
TRBJ2-7,TRBV18,TRBD1,once,TGTGCCAGCTCACCCATGAGACAGGGTAGCTCCTACGAGCAGTACTTC,CASSPMRQGSSYEQYF
TRBJ2-7,TRBV4-2,NA,NA,TGTGCCAGCAGCCAAGACCTAGGGGGTTTCTACGAGCAGTACTTC,CASSQDLGGFYEQYF
TRBJ2-7,TRBV2,TRBD2,NA,TGTGCCAGGGGACTAGCGGGAGGGGAGAATGCCTACGAGCAGTACTTC,CARGLAGGENAYEQYF
TRBJ1-2,TRBV4-1,NA,NA,TGCGCCAGCAGCCATGCAGACTCGACAGCCAACTATGGCTACACCTTC,CASSHADSTANYGYTF
TRBJ2-4,TRBV5-1,NA,once,TGCGCCAGCAGCTTGGTAAGAGAAACGGTAGGTTCTTTAGGCATTCAGTACTTC,CASSLVRETVGSLGIQYF
TRBJ2-7,TRBV11-2,TRBD1,NA,TGTGCCAGCAGTCGGGCGGTCAGGGACAGGGCCAACGAGCAGTACTTC,CASSRAVRDRANEQYF
TRBJ2-3,TRBV13,NA,NA,TGTGCCAGCAGCTACCCAGGTGATACGCAGTATTTT,CASSYPGDTQYF
TRBJ1-1,TRBV14,NA,NA,TGTGCCAGCAGCCATCGGTTGAACACTGAAGCTTTCTTT,CASSHRLNTEAFF
TRBJ1-2,TRBV27,NA,NA,TGTGCCAGCAGCCTCTCACCAGGGTCAGCCTATGGCTACACCTTC,CASSLSPGSAYGYTF
TRBJ2-1,TRBV4-1,NA,few,TGCGCCAGCAGCCCCGTAAAAGGGTCCTACAATGAGCAGTTCTTC,CASSPVKGSYNEQFF
TRBJ2-1,TRBV11-2,NA,once,TGTGCCAGCAGCCCCTCGCCCGAGGCGGCCTATGAGCAGTTCTTC,CASSPSPEAAYEQFF
TRBJ2-1,TRBV7-9,TRBD2,few,TGTGCCAGCAGCCTAGCGGGAGCCTACAATGAGCAGTTCTTC,CASSLAGAYNEQFF
TRBJ2-2,TRBV11-2,TRBD2,NA,TGTGCCAGCAGCTGGGCTAGCGGGACGACCACCGGGGAGCTGTTTTTT,CASSWASGTTTGELFF
TRBJ2-7,TRBV28,TRBD1,NA,TGTGCCAGCAGTTTTAGGGGACAGGGGTGGGAGCAGTACTTC,CASSFRGQGWEQYF
TRBJ1-2,TRBV27,TRBD1,NA,TGTGCCAGCTCTCCACGGGACAGGGGATTCCTTAACTATGGCTACACCTTC,CASSPRDRGFLNYGYTF
TRBJ1-1,TRBV19,TRBD1,once,TGTGCCAGTAGTTTGGGACAGGGGCTAGAAACTGAAGCTTTCTTT,CASSLGQGLETEAFF
TRBJ2-3,TRBV27,NA,NA,TGTGCCAGCACCCTTATCTTCGGGAGTTTTAGCACAGATACGCAGTATTTT,CASTLIFGSFSTDTQYF
TRBJ2-5,TRBV9,TRBD2,NA,TGTGCCAGCAGCGTAAGGACTAGCGCCCAAGAGACCCAGTACTTC,CASSVRTSAQETQYF
TRBJ2-7,TRBV27,TRBD2,NA,TGTGCCAGCAGTCCCTACGGACTAGCGGGAGTCCACGAGCAGTACTTC,CASSPYGLAGVHEQYF
TRBJ1-2,TRBV6-5,NA,few,TGTGCCATCAGCGACGTTGGTGGGTATGGCTACACCTTC,CAISDVGGYGYTF
TRBJ2-1,TRBV9,TRBD2,NA,TGTGCCAGCAGCCCCCCGGGTAGCGGGATCGATGAGCAGTTCTTC,CASSPPGSGIDEQFF
TRBJ2-7,TRBV27,TRBD1,NA,TGTGCCAGCAGTTTATCGCTGACAGGGAGCTCCTACGAGCAGTACTTC,CASSLSLTGSSYEQYF
TRBJ1-1,TRBV28,NA,NA,TGTGCCAGCAGTTTGGGGCTACCTGAAGCTTTCTTT,CASSLGLPEAFF